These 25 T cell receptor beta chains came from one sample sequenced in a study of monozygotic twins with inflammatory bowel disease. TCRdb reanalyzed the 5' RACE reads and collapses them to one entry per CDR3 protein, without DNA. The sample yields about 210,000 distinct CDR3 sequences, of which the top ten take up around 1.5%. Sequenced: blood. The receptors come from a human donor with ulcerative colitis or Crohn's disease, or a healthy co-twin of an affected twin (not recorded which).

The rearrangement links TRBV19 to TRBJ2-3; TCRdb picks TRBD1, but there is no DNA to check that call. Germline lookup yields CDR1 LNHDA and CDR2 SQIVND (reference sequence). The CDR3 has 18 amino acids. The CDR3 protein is CASSITSGQGLETDTQYF.

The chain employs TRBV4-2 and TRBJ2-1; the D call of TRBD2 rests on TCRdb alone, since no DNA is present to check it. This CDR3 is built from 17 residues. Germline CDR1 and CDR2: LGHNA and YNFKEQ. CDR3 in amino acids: CASRVNSGGSSYNEQFF.

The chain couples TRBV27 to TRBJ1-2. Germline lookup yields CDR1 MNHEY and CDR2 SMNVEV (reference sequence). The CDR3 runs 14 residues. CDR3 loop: CASRVSVSYYGYTF.

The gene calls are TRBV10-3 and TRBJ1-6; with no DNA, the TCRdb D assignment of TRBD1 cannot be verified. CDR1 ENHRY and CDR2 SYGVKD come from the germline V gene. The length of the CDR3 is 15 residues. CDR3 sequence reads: CAIKDLSGGGSPLHF.

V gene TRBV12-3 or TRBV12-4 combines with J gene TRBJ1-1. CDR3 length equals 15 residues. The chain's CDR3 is CASRRTLSKNTEAFF.

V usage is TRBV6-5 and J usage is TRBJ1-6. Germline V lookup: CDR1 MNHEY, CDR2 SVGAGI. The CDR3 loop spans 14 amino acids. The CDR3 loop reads CASSYSKRGPPLHF.

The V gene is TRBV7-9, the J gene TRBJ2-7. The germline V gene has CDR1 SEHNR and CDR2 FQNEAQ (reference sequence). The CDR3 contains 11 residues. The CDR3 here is CASSHDGEQYF.

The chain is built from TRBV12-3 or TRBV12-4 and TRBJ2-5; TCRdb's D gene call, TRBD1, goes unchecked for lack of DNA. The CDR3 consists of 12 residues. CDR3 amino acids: CASDGPGETQYF.

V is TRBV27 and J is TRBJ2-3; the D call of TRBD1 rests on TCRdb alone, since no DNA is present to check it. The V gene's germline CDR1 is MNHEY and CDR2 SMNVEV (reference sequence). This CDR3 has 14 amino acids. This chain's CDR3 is CARRGQGSTDTQYF.

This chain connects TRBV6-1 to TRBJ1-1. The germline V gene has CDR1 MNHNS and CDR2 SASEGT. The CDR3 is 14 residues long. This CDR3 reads CASTYGAGGPEAFF.

The CDR3 spells CSARYSWSYGYTF. This chain connects TRBV20-1 to TRBJ1-2. CDR1 and CDR2 (germline): DFQATT, SNEGSKA (reference sequence). The CDR3 totals 13 residues.

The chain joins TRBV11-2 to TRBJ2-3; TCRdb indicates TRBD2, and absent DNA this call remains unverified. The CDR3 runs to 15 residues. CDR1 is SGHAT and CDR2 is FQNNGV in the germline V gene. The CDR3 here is CASRSGGEITDTQYF.

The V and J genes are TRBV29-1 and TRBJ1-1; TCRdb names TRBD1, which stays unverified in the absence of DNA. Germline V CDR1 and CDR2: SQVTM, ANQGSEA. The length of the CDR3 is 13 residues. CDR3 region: CSVAGQQNTEAFF.

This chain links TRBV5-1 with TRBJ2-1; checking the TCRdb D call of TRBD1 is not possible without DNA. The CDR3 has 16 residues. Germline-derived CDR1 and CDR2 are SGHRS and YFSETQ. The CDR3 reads CASSRTGTGVYNEQFF.

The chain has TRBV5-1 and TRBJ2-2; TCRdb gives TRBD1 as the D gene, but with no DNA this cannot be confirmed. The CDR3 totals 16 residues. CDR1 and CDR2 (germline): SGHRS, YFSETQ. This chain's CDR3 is CASSGPGQGYTGELFF.

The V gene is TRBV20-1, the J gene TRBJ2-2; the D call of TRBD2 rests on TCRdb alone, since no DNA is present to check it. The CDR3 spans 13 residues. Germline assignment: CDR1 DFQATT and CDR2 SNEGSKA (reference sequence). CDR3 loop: CSGKSGETGELFF.

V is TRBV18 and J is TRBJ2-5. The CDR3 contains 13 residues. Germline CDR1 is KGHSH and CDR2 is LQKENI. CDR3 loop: CASSPTIQETQYF.

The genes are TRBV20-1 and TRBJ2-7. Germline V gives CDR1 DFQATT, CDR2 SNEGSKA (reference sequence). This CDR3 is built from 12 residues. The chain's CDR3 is CSASLVDYEQYF.

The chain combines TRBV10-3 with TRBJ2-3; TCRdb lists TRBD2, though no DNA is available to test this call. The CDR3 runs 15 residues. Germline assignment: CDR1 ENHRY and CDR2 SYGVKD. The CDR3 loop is CAISSPSGVSDTQYF.

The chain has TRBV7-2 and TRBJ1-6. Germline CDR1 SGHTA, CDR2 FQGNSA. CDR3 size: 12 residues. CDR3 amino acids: CASSLMNSPLHF. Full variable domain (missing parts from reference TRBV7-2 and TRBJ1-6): GAGVSQSPSNKVTEKGKDVELRCDPISGHTALYWYRQSLGQGLEFLIYFQGNSAPDKSGLPSDRFSAERTGGSVSTLTIQRTQQEDSAVYLCASSLMNSPLHFGNGTRLTVT.

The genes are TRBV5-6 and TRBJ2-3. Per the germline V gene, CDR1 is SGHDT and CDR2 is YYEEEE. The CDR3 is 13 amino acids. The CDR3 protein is CASSLLGADTQYF.

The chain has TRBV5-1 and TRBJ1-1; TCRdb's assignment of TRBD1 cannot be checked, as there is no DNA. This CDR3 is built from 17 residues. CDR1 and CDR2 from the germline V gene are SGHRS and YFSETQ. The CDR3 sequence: CASSPPGLGGKNTEAFF.

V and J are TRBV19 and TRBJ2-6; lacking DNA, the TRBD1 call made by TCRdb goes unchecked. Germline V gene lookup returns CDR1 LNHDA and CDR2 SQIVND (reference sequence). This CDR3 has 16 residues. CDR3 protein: CASRDVGLSGANVLTF. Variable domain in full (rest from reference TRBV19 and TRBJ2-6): DGGITQSPKYLFRKEGQNVTLSCEQNLNHDAMYWYRQDPGQGLRLIYYSQIVNDFQKGDIAEGYSVSREKKESFPLTVTSAQKNPTAFYLCASRDVGLSGANVLTFGAGSRLTVL.

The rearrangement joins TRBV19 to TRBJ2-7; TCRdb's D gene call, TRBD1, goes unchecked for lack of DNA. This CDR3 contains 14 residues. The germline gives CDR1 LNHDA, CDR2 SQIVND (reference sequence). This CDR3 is CASSTLDRPHEQYF.

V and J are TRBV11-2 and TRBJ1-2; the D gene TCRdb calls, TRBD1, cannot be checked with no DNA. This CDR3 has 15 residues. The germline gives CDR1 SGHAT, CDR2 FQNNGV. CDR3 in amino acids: CASSLRTGGAYGYTF.